A single sample is the source of the 24 T cell receptor beta chains below, sequenced in a study of T cell repertoires in aging, cancer and after chemotherapy (dated by TCRdb to between 2018 and 2021). Instead of sorted cells or RNA, genomic DNA extracted from peripheral blood served as the source for amplifying TCR beta rearrangements. TCRdb lists the instrument as Illumina MiSeq. Multiplex touch-down PCR with a mixed TRB-A/B primer pool was used to amplify rearranged TRB sequences covering the V, D and J segments. The raw public reads went through TCRdb reprocessing: fastp at Q25, MiXCR clone calling, in-frame beta chains kept. Identical CDR3 proteins give one entry, which carries the most common genes and DNA. In this sample the table shows 19,000 or so distinct CDR3 sequences, roughly two fifths of which occur a single time. The biggest ten clones account for over 15% of the sample. The specimen was blood. These receptor sequences come from a human donor with a solid tumor.

The V gene is TRBV12-3 or TRBV12-4, the J gene TRBJ2-3, with a tentative D call TRBD2 (6 bases). The CDR3 contains 15 residues. Trimming took off 8 bases at V and 0 bases at J, with 15 bases between the two ends. The CDR3 nucleotides read TGTGCCAGCGTTAGCGGACGCTCTAGCACAGATACGCAGTATTTT. It translates to CASVSGRSSTDTQYF.

The chain has TRBV5-5 and TRBJ1-1; D gene unclear. Between the trimmed V and J ends, which lost 1 base and 0 bases, there was a span of 10 bases. Germline V gene data show CDR1 as SGHKS and CDR2 as YYEKEE (reference sequence). The CDR3 extends over 15 amino acids. The CDR3 DNA is TGTGCCAGCAGCTTGATGACCTGGATGAACACTGAAGCTTTCTTT. This codes for CASSLMTWMNTEAFF.

This clonotype has more than one count but fewer than ten. The rearrangement joins TRBV19 to TRBJ1-5; D remains ambiguous. The germline V and J ends were trimmed by 5 bases and 0 bases, with 8 bases remaining between them. The CDR3 has 14 residues. The germline V gene has CDR1 LNHDA and CDR2 SQIVND (reference sequence). The CDR3 bases are TGTGCCAGTAGTCCCCTTGATAGCAATCAGCCCCAGCATTTT. The encoded protein is CASSPLDSNQPQHF. Full variable domain (outside the CDR3, taken from reference TRBV19 and TRBJ1-5): DGGITQSPKYLFRKEGQNVTLSCEQNLNHDAMYWYRQDPGQGLRLIYYSQIVNDFQKGDIAEGYSVSREKKESFPLTVTSAQKNPTAFYLCASSPLDSNQPQHFGDGTRLSIL.

Only a few counts were recorded for this clonotype. The chain has TRBV6-1 and TRBJ2-1; 14 nucleotides match TRBD2. CDR1 MNHNS and CDR2 SASEGT come from the germline V gene. V was clipped by 6 bases and J by 7 bases; unmatched bases: 17. This CDR3 spans 19 amino acids. Written as DNA, the CDR3 is TGTGCCAGCAGGCTCCCCTGGGGGGAGACTAGCGGGAGGGAAAATGAGCAGTTCTTC. Its translation is CASRLPWGETSGRENEQFF.

This chain joins TRBV7-2 and TRBJ2-3; TRBD2 matches 13 bases. Germline loops: CDR1 SGHTA, CDR2 FQGNSA. This CDR3 comprises 19 residues. With V trimmed by 1 base and J by 1 base, 8 bases remained unmatched. The CDR3 DNA reads as TGTGCCAGCAGCTTAGGGGGCGGACTAGCGGGAGCTCGCACAGATACGCAGTATTTT. Translating it yields CASSLGGGLAGARTDTQYF.

There are a few counts of this clonotype. The chain joins TRBV19 to TRBJ2-3; 10 bases are shared with TRBD2. Germline V gene data show CDR1 as LNHDA and CDR2 as SQIVND (reference sequence). With 7 bases clipped from V and 4 bases from J, the junction kept 8 bases outside the gene matches. The CDR3 consists of 15 residues. The CDR3 nucleotides are TGTGCCAGTACGATGAAGCGGGGGGGCCCAGATACGCAGTATTTT. It codes for CASTMKRGGPDTQYF.

About this clonotype itself: Its ends do not fully match the called genes, so a read error is possible. The chain couples TRBV5-3 to TRBJ2-1; 9 nucleotides line up with TRBD1. TRBV5-3 is treated as an ORF (open reading frame) with a function not yet certain. The CDR3 loop spans 15 amino acids. This CDR3 reads CASRAGTGSYNEQFF. CDR3 bases: TGCGCCAGCAGGGCCGGGACAGGGTCTTACAATGAGCAGTTCTTC.

This chain links TRBV7-9 with TRBJ2-5, with 10 bases identical to TRBD2. V gave up 5 bases and J gave up 7 bases; unmatched junction bases: 10. CDR3 length equals 15 residues. Looked up from germline, CDR1 is SEHNR and CDR2 is FQNEAQ (reference sequence). CDR3 sequence (DNA): TGTGCCAGCAGCCCCGGGACGAGCGGGGGGGGGACCCAGTACTTC. Its translation: CASSPGTSGGGTQYF.

A few counts support this clonotype. CDR3 nucleotides: TGTGCCAGTAGTGGACAGGGGGAGACCCAGTACTTC. Its protein is CASSGQGETQYF. V gene TRBV19 combines with J gene TRBJ2-5, with 9 nucleotides matching TRBD1. This CDR3 has 12 amino acids. Per the germline V gene, CDR1 is LNHDA and CDR2 is SQIVND (reference sequence). V lost 5 bases and J lost 5; bases outside the gene matches: 0.

The CDR3 sequence: CASSDSASGGADTQYF. The CDR3 DNA follows: TGTGCCAGCAGTGACTCGGCTAGCGGGGGGGCAGATACGCAGTATTTT. V and J are TRBV6-4 and TRBJ2-3; 12 nucleotides agree with TRBD2. The ends lost 0 bases at V and 4 bases at J; junction bases unmatched: 2. There are 16 residues in the CDR3. Germline-derived CDR1 and CDR2 are MRHNA and SNTAGT.

This chain uses TRBV19 with TRBJ1-1, with 9 nucleotides matching TRBD1. Unmatched junction bases numbered 5, after V lost 5 bases and J lost 4 bases. From germline, CDR1 is LNHDA and CDR2 SQIVND (reference sequence). The CDR3 sequence is 14 residues long. CDR3 nucleotide sequence: TGTGCCAGTAGTTCGACAGGGGGTTTCACTGAAGCTTTCTTT. It translates to CASSSTGGFTEAFF.

The V gene is TRBV5-4, the J gene TRBJ1-2; 8 positions agree with TRBD1. V gave up 2 bases and J gave up 8 bases; unmatched junction bases: 8. This CDR3 is built from 14 residues. The germline V gene has CDR1 SGHNT and CDR2 YYREEE (reference sequence). CDR3 residues: CASSFNRGTGGYTF. Written as DNA, the CDR3 is TGTGCCAGCAGCTTCAACAGGGGGACTGGGGGCTACACCTTC. Based on the CDR3 plus reference TRBV5-4 and TRBJ1-2, the full variable domain is ETGVTQSPTHLIKTRGQQVTLRCSSQSGHNTVSWYQQALGQGPQFIFQYYREEENGRGNFPPRFSGLQFPNYSSELNVNALELDDSALYLCASSFNRGTGGYTFGSGTRLTVV.

This clonotype was observed a handful of times. The V call is TRBV19, the J call TRBJ2-3, with a tentative D call TRBD2 (5 bases). The germline gives CDR1 LNHDA, CDR2 SQIVND (reference sequence). V gave up 3 bases and J gave up 0 bases, with 7 bases separating them. There are 14 residues in the CDR3. CDR3 nucleotides: TGTGCCAGTAGTATCCGGGGAAGCACAGATACGCAGTATTTT. Its translation is CASSIRGSTDTQYF.

The V call is TRBV7-2, the J call TRBJ2-1; D is unclear. CDR1 and CDR2 from the germline V gene are SGHTA and FQGNSA. Trimming stripped 5 bases from V and 5 bases from J, with 4 bases between. This CDR3 is 11 amino acids long. CDR3 nucleotides: TGTGCCAGCAGCCTTGACAATGAGCAGTTCTTC. It translates to CASSLDNEQFF.

V usage is TRBV29-1 and J usage is TRBJ2-7; either TRBD1 or TRBD2 may fit D (5 bases each). Trimming cost V 5 bases and J 4 bases, with 18 bases left between them. The CDR3 has 14 amino acids. Looked up from germline, CDR1 is SQVTM and CDR2 is ANQGSEA. CDR3 DNA sequence: TGCAGCGTTCTCGGGACCCTTCCTCCGTACGAGCAGTACTTC. This translates into CSVLGTLPPYEQYF.

The V call is TRBV5-4, the J call TRBJ2-3, with TRBD1 matching 7 bases. Per germline, CDR1 SGHNT and CDR2 YYREEE (reference sequence). CDR3 length: 15 amino acids. With V trimmed by 4 bases and J by 0 bases, 5 bases remained unmatched. The CDR3 loop is CASSPQGNSTDTQYF. The CDR3 DNA reads as TGTGCCAGCAGCCCACAGGGGAATAGCACAGATACGCAGTATTTT.

A few counts support this clonotype. V is TRBV27 and J is TRBJ2-3; D may match TRBD1 or TRBD2 (5 bases each). Germline assignment: CDR1 MNHEY and CDR2 SMNVEV (reference sequence). V was clipped by 6 bases and J by 3 bases, with 7 bases between them. The CDR3 has 12 residues. The CDR3 DNA reads as TGTGCCAGCAGGAGGGGTACAGATACGCAGTATTTT. It translates to CASRRGTDTQYF.

V usage is TRBV19 and J usage is TRBJ1-2, with D uncertain. The V end lost 9 bases, the J end lost 5 bases, and 10 bases lay between the germline ends. The germline V gene has CDR1 LNHDA and CDR2 SQIVND (reference sequence). This CDR3 comprises 11 residues. The CDR3 loop reads CASSYGYGYTF. CDR3 DNA: TGTGCCAGCAGCTACGGATATGGCTACACCTTC.

By share of the sample, this clonotype is large. This chain links TRBV19 with TRBJ2-7; 11 bases are a match to TRBD2. With V trimmed by 3 bases and J by 2 bases, 0 bases remained unmatched. CDR3 size: 14 residues. Germline loops: CDR1 LNHDA, CDR2 SQIVND (reference sequence). The CDR3: CASSMTSGTYEQYF. The CDR3 coding sequence is TGTGCCAGTAGTATGACTAGCGGGACCTACGAGCAGTACTTC.

The J gene is TRBJ2-1, the V gene TRBV5-1; D perhaps matches TRBD2 (6 bases). CDR3 length: 15 amino acids. Trimming left V 2 bases short and J 4 bases short, with 13 bases between. The germline gives CDR1 SGHRS, CDR2 YFSETQ. This CDR3 is CASSFVESGYNEQFF. For the CDR3, the DNA is TGCGCCAGCAGCTTTGTGGAGAGCGGGTACAATGAGCAGTTCTTC.

This clonotype was observed a handful of times. V gene TRBV5-4 combines with J gene TRBJ2-1, with 12 bases fitting TRBD2. Germline lookup yields CDR1 SGHNT and CDR2 YYREEE (reference sequence). Trimming removed 4 bases from V and 4 bases from J; junction bases left unmatched: 3. This CDR3 region has 15 residues. CDR3 bases: TGTGCCAGCAGCCCCGGACTAGCGGGGTACAATGAGCAGTTCTTC. It translates to CASSPGLAGYNEQFF.

The CDR3 bases are TGTGCCAGCCACGCAAGCGAGCAGTACTTC. Its translation is CASHASEQYF. V usage is TRBV27 and J usage is TRBJ2-7; D is uncertain. From germline, CDR1 is MNHEY and CDR2 SMNVEV (reference sequence). The CDR3 consists of 10 residues. V lost 8 bases to trimming and J lost 6 bases, with 8 bases between them.

The rearrangement links TRBV19 to TRBJ1-5, with D maybe TRBD1 (5 bases). Germline lookup yields CDR1 LNHDA and CDR2 SQIVND (reference sequence). Trimming shortened V by 3 bases and J by 6 bases, and 6 bases separated the two germline ends. This CDR3 has 12 amino acids. The CDR3: CASSMGGQPQHF. DNA for the CDR3: TGTGCCAGTAGTATGGGGGGTCAGCCCCAGCATTTT.

This clonotype has only a few counts. V gene TRBV7-6 combines with J gene TRBJ2-5; a possible D gene is TRBD2 (5 bases). This CDR3 comprises 16 residues. The V end lost 1 base, the J end lost 2 bases, and 14 bases lay between the germline ends. The germline CDR1 and CDR2 sequences are SGHVS and FNYEAQ. The CDR3 region is CASSLGAVGAQETQYF. The CDR3 nucleotides read TGTGCCAGCAGCTTAGGAGCGGTGGGAGCACAAGAGACCCAGTACTTC.